This T cell receptor (beta chain) was captured by sequencing in a study of Ad26.COV2.S vaccination and SARS-CoV-2 variants. Germline V gene sequence: CDR1 SGHKS, CDR2 YYEKEE (reference sequence). V shed 7 bases, J shed 2 bases, and the junction held 5 bases outside the gene matches. This CDR3 is 14 amino acids long. Study-wide results and limits: Total responses of T cells may have been underestimated by the analyses of TCR breadth and depth.

Points on this clone: The antigen is unknown.

The data were produced by immunoSEQ multiplex PCR, yet TCRdb's version contains in-frame clones alone and is incomplete. The table shows 300,000 to 400,000 clones, with about nine tenths occurring only once. The treatment here: 19 received Ad26.COV2.S at low or high dose, single or two shots; about 5 received placebo; per-sample allocation not given. Samples analyzed were those drawn on day 63 after the first vaccine or placebo injection. Boston hosted the donor, who was an adult aged 18-55 years. What was given as vaccine was an Ad26 vector encoding Wuhan-strain SARS-CoV-2 spike. The V call is TRBV5-5, the J call TRBJ2-7, with 11 bases matching TRBD1. The material was peripheral blood, obtained in a trial of Ad26.COV2.S vaccine versus placebo. This sequence originates from a person aged 18-65 years who received the Ad26.COV2.S COVID-19 vaccine or a placebo. In DNA form, the CDR3 reads TGTGCCAGCTGCCCGGGACAGGGGGCCTACGAGCAGTACTTC. As protein: CASCPGQGAYEQYF.